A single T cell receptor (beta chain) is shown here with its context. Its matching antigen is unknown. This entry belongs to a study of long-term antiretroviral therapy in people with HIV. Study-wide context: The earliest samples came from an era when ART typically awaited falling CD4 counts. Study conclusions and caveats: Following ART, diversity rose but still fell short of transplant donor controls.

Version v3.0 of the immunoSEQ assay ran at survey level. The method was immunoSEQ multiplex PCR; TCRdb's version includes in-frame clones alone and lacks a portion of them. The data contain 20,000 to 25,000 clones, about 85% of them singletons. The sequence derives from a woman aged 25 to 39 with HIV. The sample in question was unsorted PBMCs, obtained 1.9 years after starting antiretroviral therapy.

CDR3 residues: CSVEEGQGKNIQYF. The CDR3 DNA is TGCAGCGTTGAAGAAGGACAGGGAAAAAACATTCAGTACTTC. V gene TRBV29-1 combines with J gene TRBJ2-4; 8 bases match TRBD1. In germline, CDR1 is SQVTM, CDR2 ANQGSEA. CDR3 size: 14 residues. The V and J ends lost 0 bases and 4 bases, in that order; junction bases with no gene match: 2.